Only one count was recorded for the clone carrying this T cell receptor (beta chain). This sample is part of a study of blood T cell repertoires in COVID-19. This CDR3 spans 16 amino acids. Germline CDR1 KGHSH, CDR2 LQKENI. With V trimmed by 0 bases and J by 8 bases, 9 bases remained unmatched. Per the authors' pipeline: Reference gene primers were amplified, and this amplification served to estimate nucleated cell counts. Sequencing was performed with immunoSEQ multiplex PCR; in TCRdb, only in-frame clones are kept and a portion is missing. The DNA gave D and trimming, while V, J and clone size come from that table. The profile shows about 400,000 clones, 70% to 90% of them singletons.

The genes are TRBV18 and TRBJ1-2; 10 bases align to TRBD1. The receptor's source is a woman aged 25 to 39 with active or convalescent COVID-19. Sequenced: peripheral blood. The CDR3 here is CASSPPGAGTGDGYTF. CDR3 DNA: TGTGCCAGCTCACCACCCGGGGCCGGGACAGGGGACGGCTACACCTTC.